This T cell receptor (beta chain) appears in the sequencing data of a study of cytomegalovirus exposure and HLA in healthy donors. Primers: 60 Vbeta forward and 13 Jbeta reverse. TCRdb keeps only in-frame clones here, not all; method: immunoSEQ multiplex PCR. This table holds roughly 100,000 clones, 75% to 85% found once. On this clone: Its antigen is as yet unknown.

Study outcomes and limitations: The classifier, whose performance was assessed in both the original and validation cohorts, reportedly diagnosed cytomegalovirus status with high specificity and sensitivity.

The CDR3 spans 12 residues. With V trimmed by 9 bases and J by 4 bases, 3 bases remained unmatched. The germline gives CDR1 LNHDA, CDR2 SQIVND (reference sequence). V usage is TRBV19 and J usage is TRBJ1-2, with TRBD1 matching 9 bases. The sequence was collected from a woman between 18 and 29 years old in good health and CMV-seropositive. The sequenced material came from PBMCs. The CDR3 nucleotides read TGTGCCAGCACAGGGGGCTTCTATGGCTACACCTTC. As protein: CASTGGFYGYTF.